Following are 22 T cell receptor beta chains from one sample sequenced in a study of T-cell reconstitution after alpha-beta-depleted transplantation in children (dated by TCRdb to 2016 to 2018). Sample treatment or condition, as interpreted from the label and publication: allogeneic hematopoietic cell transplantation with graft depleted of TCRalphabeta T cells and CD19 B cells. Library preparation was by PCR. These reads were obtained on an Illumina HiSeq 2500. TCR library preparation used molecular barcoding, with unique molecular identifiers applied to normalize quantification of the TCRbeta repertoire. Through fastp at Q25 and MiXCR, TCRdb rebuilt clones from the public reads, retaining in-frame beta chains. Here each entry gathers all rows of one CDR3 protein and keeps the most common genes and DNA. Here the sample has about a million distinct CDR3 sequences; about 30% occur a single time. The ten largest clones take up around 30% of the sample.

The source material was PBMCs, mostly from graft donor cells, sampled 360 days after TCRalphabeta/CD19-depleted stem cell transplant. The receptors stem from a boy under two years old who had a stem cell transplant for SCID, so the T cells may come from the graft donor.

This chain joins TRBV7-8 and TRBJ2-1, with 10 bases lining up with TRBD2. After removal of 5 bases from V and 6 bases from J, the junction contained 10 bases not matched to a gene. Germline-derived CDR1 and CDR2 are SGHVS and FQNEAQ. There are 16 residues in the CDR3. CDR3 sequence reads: CASSNPPLAGSNEQFF. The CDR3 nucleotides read TGTGCCAGCAGCAACCCCCCACTAGCGGGGAGCAATGAGCAGTTCTTC.

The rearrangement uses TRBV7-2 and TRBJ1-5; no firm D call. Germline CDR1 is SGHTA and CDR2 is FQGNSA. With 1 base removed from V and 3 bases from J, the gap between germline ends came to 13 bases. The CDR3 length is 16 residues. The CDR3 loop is CASSLVLAGPNQPQHF. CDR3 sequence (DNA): TGTGCCAGCAGCTTAGTTTTGGCTGGCCCCAATCAGCCCCAGCATTTT.

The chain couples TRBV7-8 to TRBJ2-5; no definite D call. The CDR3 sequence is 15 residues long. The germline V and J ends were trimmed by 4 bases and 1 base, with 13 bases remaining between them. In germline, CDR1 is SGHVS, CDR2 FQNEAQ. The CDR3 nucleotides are TGTGCCAGCAGCTCTGCCGGGCAGACCCAAGAGACCCAGTACTTC. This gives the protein CASSSAGQTQETQYF. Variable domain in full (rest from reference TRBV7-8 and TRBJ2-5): GAGVSQSPRYKVAKRGQDVALRCDPISGHVSLFWYQQALGQGPEFLTYFQNEAQLDKSGLPSDRFFAERPEGSVSTLKIQRTQQEDSAVYLCASSSAGQTQETQYFGPGTRLLVL.

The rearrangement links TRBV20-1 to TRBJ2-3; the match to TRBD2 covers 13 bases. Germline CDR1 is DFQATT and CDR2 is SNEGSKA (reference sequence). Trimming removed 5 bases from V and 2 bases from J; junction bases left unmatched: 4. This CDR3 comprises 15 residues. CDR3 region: CSARTSGGSTDTQYF. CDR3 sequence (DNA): TGCAGTGCTCGGACTAGCGGGGGATCCACAGATACGCAGTATTTT.

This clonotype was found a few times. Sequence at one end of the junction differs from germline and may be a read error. CDR3: CASSQITDTQF. CDR3 DNA: TGTGCCAGCAGCCAAATCACAGATACGCAGTTT. J is TRBJ2-3 and V is TRBV12-3 or TRBV12-4, with D hard to call. This CDR3 is built from 11 residues.

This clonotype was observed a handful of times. The CDR3 is CASSSQGAGGELFF. CDR3 bases: TGCGCCAGCAGCTCCCAGGGGGCCGGCGGGGAGCTGTTTTTT. The chain carries TRBV5-1 and TRBJ2-2; TRBD1 matches at 8 bases. CDR1 and CDR2 from the germline V gene are SGHRS and YFSETQ. The CDR3 runs to 14 residues. V lost 3 bases to trimming and J lost 7 bases; unmatched junction nucleotides: 5.

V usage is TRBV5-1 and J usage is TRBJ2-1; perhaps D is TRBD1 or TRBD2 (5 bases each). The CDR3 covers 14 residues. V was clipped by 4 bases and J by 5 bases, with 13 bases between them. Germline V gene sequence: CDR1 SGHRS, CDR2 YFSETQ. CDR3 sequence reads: CASSVRDPNNEQFF. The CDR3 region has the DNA TGCGCCAGCAGCGTCCGGGACCCAAACAATGAGCAGTTCTTC.

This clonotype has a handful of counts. The DNA of the CDR3 is TGTGCCAGCAACGTCGATGGGCGCGGTGAGCAGTTCTTC. As protein: CASNVDGRGEQFF. The chain combines TRBV7-3 with TRBJ2-1; D remains unclear. V lost 7 bases to trimming and J lost 9 bases, with 16 bases between them. The CDR3 runs 13 residues. Germline V gene data show CDR1 as SGHTA and CDR2 as FQGTGA.

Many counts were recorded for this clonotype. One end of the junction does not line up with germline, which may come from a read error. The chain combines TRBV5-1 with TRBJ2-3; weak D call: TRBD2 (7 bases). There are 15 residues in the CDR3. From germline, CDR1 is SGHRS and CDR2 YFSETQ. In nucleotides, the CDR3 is TGTGCCAGCAGCTTGGGAGGGGGGTCCACAGATACGCAGTATTTT. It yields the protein CASSLGGGSTDTQYF.

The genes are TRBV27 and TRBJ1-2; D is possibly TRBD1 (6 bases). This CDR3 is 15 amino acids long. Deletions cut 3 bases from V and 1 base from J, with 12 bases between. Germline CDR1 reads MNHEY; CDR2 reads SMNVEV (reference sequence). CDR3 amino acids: CASSFIQGGNYGYTF. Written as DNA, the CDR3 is TGTGCCAGCAGTTTTATACAGGGAGGTAACTATGGCTACACCTTC.

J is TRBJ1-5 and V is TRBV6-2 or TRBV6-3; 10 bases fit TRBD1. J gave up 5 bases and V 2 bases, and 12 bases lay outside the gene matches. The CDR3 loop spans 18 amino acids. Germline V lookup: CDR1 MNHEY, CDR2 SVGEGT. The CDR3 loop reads CASSYRIPGQGPYQPQHF. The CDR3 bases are TGTGCCAGCAGTTACCGAATTCCGGGACAGGGGCCTTATCAGCCCCAGCATTTT.

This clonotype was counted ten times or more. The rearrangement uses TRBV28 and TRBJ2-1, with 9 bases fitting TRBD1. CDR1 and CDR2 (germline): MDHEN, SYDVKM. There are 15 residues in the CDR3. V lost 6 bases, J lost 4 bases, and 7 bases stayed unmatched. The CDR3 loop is CASSSGTGLYNEQFF. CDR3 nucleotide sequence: TGTGCCAGCAGCTCCGGGACAGGGCTTTACAATGAGCAGTTCTTC. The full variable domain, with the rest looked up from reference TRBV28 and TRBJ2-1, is DVKVTQSSRYLVKRTGEKVFLECVQDMDHENMFWYRQDPGLGLRLIYFSYDVKMKEKGDIPEGYSVSREKKERFSLILESASTNQTSMYLCASSSGTGLYNEQFFGPGTRLTVL.

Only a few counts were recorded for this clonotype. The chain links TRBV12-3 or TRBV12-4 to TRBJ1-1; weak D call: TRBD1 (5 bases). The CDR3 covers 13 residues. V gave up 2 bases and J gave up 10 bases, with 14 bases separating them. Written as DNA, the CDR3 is TGTGCCAGCAGTTTAAAGGGCCAGGGTCGAGCTTTCTTT. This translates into CASSLKGQGRAFF.

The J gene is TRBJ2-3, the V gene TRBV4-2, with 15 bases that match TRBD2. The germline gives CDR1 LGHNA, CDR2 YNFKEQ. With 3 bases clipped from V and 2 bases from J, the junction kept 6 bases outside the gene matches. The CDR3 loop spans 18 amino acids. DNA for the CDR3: TGTGCCAGCAGCCAGGGGACTAGCGGGGGGCCTAACACAGATACGCAGTATTTT. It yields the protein CASSQGTSGGPNTDTQYF.

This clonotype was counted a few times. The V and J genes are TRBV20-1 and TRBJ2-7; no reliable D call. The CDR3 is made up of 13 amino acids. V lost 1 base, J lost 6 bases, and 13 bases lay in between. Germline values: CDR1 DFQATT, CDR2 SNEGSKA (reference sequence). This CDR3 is CSARGPPISEQYF. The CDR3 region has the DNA TGCAGTGCTAGAGGCCCGCCGATTAGCGAGCAGTACTTC.

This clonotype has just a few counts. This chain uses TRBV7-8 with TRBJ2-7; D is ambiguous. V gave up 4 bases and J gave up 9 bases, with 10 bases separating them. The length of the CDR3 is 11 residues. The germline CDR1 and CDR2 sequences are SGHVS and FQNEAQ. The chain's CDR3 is CASSSGVGQYF. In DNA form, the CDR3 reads TGTGCCAGCAGCTCCGGTGTGGGGCAGTACTTC.

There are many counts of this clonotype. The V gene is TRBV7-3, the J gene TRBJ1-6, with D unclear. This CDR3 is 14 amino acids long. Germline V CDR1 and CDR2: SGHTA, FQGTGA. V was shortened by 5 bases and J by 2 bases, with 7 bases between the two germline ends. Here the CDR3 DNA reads TGTGCCAGCAGCCCGGGCCCCTATAATTCACCCCTCCACTTT. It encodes CASSPGPYNSPLHF. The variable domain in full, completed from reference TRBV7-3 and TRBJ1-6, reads GAGVSQTPSNKVTEKGKYVELRCDPISGHTALYWYRQSLGQGPEFLIYFQGTGAADDSGLPNDRFFAVRPEGSVSTLKIQRTERGDSAVYLCASSPGPYNSPLHFGNGTRLTVT.

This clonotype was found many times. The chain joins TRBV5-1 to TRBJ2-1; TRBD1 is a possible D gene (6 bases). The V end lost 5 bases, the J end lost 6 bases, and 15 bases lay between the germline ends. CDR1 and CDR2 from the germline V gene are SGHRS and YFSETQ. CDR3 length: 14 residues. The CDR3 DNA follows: TGCGCCAGCAGAGGCCAGGGGCTTTTCAATGAGCAGTTCTTC. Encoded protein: CASRGQGLFNEQFF.

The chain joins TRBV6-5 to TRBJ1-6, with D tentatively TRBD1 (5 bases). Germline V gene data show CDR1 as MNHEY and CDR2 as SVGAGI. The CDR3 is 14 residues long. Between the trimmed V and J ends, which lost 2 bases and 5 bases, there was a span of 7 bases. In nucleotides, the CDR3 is TGTGCCAGCAGTTACAGGGGAAATAATTCACCCCTCCACTTT. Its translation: CASSYRGNNSPLHF.

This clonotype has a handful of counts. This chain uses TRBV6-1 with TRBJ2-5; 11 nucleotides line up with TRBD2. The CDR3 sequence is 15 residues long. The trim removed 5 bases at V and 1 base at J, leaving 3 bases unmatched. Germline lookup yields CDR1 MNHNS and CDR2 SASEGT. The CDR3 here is CASSTGTSGQETQYF. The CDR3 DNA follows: TGTGCCAGCAGTACGGGGACTAGCGGCCAAGAGACCCAGTACTTC.

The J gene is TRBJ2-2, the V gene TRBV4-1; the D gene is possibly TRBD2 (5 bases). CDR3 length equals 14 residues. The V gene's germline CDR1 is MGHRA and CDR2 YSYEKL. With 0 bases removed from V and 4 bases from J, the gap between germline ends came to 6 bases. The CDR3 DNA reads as TGCGCCAGCAGCCAAGAAGCGGCCACCGGGGAGCTGTTTTTT. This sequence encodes CASSQEAATGELFF.

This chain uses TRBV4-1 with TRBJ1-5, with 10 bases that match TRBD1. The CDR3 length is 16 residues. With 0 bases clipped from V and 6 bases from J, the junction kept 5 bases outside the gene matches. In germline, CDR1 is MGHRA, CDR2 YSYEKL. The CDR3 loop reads CASSQDPGQGSQPQHF. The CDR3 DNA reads TGCGCCAGCAGCCAAGATCCGGGACAGGGGAGTCAGCCCCAGCATTTT.